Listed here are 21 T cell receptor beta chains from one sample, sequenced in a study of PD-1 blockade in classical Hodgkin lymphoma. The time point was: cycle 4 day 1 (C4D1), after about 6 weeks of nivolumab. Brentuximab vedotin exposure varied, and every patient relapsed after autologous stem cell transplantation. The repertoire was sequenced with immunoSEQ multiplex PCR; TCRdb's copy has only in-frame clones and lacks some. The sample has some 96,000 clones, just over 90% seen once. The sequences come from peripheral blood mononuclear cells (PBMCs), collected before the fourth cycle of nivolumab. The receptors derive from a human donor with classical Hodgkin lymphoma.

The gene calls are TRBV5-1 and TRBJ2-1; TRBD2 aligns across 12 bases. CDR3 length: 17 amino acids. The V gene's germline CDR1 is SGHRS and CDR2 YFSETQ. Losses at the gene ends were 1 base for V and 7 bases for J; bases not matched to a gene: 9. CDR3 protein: CASSLPGRLAGGNEQFF. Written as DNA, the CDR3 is TGCGCCAGCAGCTTGCCAGGTCGGCTAGCGGGAGGGAATGAGCAGTTCTTC.

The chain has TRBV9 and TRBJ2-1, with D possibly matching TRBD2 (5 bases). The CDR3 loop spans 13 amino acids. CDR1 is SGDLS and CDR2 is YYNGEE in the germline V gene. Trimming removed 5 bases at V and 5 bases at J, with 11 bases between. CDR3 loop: CASRSGPHNEQFF. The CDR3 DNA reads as TGTGCCAGCAGGAGCGGTCCCCACAATGAGCAGTTCTTC.

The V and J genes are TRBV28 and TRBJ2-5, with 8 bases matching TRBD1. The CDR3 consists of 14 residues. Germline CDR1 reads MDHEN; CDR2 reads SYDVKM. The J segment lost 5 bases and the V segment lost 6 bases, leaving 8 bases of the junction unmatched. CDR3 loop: CASRPDRTGETQYF. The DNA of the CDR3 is TGTGCCAGCAGACCGGACAGGACAGGGGAGACCCAGTACTTC.

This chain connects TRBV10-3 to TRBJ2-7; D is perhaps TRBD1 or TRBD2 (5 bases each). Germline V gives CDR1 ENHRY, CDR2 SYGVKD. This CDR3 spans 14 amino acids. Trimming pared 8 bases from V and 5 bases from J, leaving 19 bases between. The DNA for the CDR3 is TGTGCCATCCAACCCGGGGCTACCCCCAACGAGCAGTACTTC. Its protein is CAIQPGATPNEQYF.

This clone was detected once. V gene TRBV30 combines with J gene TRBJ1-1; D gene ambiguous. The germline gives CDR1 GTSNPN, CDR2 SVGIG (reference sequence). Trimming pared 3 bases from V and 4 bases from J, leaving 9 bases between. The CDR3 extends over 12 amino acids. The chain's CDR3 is CAWRYEGTEAFF. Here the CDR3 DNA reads TGTGCCTGGAGGTATGAGGGCACTGAAGCTTTCTTT.

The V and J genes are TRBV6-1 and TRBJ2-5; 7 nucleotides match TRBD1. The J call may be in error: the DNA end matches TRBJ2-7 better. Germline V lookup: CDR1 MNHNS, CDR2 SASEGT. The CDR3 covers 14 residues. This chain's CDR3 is CASSESSGGYEQYF. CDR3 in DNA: TGTGCCAGCAGTGAATCGTCAGGGGGCTACGAGCAGTACTTC.

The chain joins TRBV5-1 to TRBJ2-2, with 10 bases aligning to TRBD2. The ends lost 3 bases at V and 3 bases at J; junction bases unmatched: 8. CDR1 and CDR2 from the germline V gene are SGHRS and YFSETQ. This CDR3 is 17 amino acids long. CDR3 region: CASSWGLATEYTGELFF. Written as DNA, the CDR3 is TGCGCCAGCAGCTGGGGACTAGCGACTGAATACACCGGGGAGCTGTTTTTT. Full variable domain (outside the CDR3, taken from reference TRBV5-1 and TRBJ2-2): KAGVTQTPRYLIKTRGQQVTLSCSPISGHRSVSWYQQTPGQGLQFLFEYFSETQRNKGNFPGRFSGRQFSNSRSEMNVSTLELGDSALYLCASSWGLATEYTGELFFGEGSRLTVL.

CDR3 DNA: TGTGCCAGCAGCAAAGCGCTTGGGGAACAGGGGGGCTTCTCTGGGGCCAACGTCCTGACTTTC. Amino acid sequence: CASSKALGEQGGFSGANVLTF. The gene calls are TRBV21-1 and TRBJ2-6; whether TRBD1, the table's D call, matches the DNA was not checked. TRBV21-1 corresponds to a pseudogene. The CDR3 has 21 amino acids.

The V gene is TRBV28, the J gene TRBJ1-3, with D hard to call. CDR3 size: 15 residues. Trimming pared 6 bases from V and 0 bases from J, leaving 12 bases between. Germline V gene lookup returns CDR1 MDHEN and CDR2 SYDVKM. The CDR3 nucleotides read TGTGCCAGCAGCCCCCTTCCAAGCTCTGGAAACACCATATATTTT. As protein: CASSPLPSSGNTIYF.

CDR3 sequence: CASSLALGFRPDTQYF. The DNA for the CDR3 is TGCGCCAGCAGCTTGGCCCTAGGGTTTAGGCCAGATACGCAGTATTTT. V is TRBV5-1 and J is TRBJ2-3; no reliable D call. This CDR3 has 16 residues. The germline CDR1 and CDR2 sequences are SGHRS and YFSETQ. V shed 0 bases and J shed 4 bases, with 15 bases lying between them.

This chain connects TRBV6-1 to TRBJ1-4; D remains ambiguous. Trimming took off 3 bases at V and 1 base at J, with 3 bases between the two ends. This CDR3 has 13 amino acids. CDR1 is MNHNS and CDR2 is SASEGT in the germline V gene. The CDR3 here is CASSERTNEKLFF. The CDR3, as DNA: TGTGCCAGCAGTGAGAGAACTAATGAAAAACTGTTTTTT.

The CDR3 DNA sequence: TGTGCTAGTGGTTTGGTACTCACTGCCGGGACAAAATATAGCAATCAGCCCCAGCATTTT. Protein: CASGLVLTAGTKYSNQPQHF. V usage is TRBV12-5 and J usage is TRBJ1-5; D might be TRBD1 (6 bases). CDR1 is LGHNT, CDR2 FRNRAP, per germline. This CDR3 contains 20 residues. V lost 0 bases to trimming and J lost 0 bases, with 21 bases between them.

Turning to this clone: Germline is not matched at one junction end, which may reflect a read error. CDR3 region: CASSSSGGTGANVLTF. In DNA, the CDR3 is TGTGCTAGCAGCTCGTCAGGGGGCACTGGGGCCAACGTCCTGACTTTC. The chain joins TRBV7-7 to TRBJ2-6, with 8 bases identical to TRBD1. CDR3 length equals 16 residues. Germline V lookup: CDR1 SSHAT, CDR2 FNYEAQ (reference sequence).

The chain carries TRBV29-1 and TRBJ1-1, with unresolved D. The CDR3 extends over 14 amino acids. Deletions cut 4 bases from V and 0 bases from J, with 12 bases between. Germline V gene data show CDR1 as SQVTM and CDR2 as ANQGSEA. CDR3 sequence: CSVGGNLMNTEAFF. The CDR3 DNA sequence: TGCAGCGTTGGGGGTAACCTTATGAACACTGAAGCTTTCTTT.

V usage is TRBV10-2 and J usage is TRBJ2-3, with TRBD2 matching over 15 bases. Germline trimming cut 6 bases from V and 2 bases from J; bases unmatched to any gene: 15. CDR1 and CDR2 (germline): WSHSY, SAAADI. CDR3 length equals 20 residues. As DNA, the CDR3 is TGCGCCAGCAGCCGTGATGGGACTAGCGGGAGGCAAGGTTTCACAGATACGCAGTATTTT. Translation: CASSRDGTSGRQGFTDTQYF.

The DNA of the CDR3 is TGTGCCAGCAGTCTACTTCTTGGAGCGGGAGGGCCATCCGGGGAGCTGTTTTTT. This codes for CASSLLLGAGGPSGELFF. The rearrangement joins TRBV7-9 to TRBJ2-2; 10 bases map to TRBD2. This CDR3 comprises 18 residues. Germline-derived CDR1 and CDR2 are SEHNR and FQNEAQ (reference sequence). V shed 6 bases, J shed 6 bases, and the junction held 16 bases outside the gene matches.

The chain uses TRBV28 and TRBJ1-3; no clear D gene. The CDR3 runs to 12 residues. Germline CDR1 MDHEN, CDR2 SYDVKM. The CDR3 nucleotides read TGTGTGATCCTTTCTCCGGGAAACACCATATATTTT. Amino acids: CVILSPGNTIYF.

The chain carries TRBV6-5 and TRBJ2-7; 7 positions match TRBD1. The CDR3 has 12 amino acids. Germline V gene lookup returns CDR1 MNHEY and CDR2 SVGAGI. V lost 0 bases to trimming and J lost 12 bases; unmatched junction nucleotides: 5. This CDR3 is CASSYSSTGLYF. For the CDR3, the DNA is TGTGCCAGCAGTTACTCATCGACAGGGTTGTACTTC.

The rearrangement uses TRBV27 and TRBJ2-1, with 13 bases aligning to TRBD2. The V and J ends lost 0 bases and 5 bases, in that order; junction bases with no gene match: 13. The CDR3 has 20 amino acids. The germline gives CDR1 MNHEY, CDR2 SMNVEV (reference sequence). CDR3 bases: TGTGCCAGCAGTTTATCTGGACTAGCGGGAGCGTGGAGTAAGGACAATGAGCAGTTCTTC. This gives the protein CASSLSGLAGAWSKDNEQFF.

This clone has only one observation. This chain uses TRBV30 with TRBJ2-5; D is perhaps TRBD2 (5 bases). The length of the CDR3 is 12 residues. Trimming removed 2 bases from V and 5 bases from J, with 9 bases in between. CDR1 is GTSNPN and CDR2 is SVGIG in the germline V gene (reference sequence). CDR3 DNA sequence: TGTGCCTGGAGTCCGGGATGGGAGACCCAGTACTTC. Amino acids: CAWSPGWETQYF.

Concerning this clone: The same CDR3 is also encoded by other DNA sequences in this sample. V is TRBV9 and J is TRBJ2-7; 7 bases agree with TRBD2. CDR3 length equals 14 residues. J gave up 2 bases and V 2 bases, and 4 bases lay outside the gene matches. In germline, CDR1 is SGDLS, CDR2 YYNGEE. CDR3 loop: CASSVGGGTYEQYF. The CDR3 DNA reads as TGTGCCAGCAGCGTCGGGGGAGGGACCTACGAGCAGTACTTC.